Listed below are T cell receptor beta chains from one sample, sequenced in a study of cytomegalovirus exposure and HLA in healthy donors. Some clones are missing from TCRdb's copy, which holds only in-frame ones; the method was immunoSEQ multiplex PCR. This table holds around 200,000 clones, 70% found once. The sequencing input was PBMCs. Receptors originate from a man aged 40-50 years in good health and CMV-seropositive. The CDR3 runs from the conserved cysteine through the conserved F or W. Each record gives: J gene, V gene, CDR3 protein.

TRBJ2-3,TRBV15,CATSAGLASTDTQYF
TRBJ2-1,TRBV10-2,CASRLVQGNEQFF
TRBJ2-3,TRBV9,CASSVGEGDSGTQYF
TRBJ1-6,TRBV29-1,CSVSTGINSPLHF
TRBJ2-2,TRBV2,CASSEAFGGSGELFF
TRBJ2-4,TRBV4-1,CASSQAPGQGANIQYF
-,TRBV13,CASSLNRGGGGRNEQYF
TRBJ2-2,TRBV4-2,CASGLAGGPATGELFF
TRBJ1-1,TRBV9,CASSVNVGATEAFF
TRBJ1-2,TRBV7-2,CASSPPGTGEYGYTF
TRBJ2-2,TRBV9,CASSPLDRGGTGELFF
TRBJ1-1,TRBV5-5,CASSPGTLNTEAFF
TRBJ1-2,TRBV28,CASSLGQLYGYTF
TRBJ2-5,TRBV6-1,CASRRQGEETQYF
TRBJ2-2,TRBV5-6,CASSSTDRPGTGELFF
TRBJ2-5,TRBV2,CASTADSLETQYF
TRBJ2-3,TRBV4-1,CASSRQGAREDTQYF
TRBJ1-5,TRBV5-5,CASSLEGTSYSNQPQHF
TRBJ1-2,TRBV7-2,CASSLGSGNYGYTF
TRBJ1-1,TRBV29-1,CSTDRAGKTEAFF
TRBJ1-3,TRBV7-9,CASSVRDSGNTIYF
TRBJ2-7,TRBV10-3,CAIKAPRGDEQYF
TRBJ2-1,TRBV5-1,CASSFERQGNNEQFF
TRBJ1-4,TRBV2,CASRERTTNEKLFF
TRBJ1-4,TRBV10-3,CAISRQGAGEKLFF
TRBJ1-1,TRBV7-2,CASSSRPSDTEAFF